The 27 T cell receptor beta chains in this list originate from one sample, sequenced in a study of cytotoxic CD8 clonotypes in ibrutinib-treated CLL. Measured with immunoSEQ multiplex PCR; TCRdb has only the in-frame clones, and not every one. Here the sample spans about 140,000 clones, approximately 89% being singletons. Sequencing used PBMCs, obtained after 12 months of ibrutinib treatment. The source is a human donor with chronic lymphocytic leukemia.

CDR3 in DNA: TGTGCCAGCAGTCAAGGCCTAGCCGAGCAGTACTTC. Translating it yields CASSQGLAEQYF. J is TRBJ2-7 and V is TRBV27; D may be TRBD2 (5 bases). V lost 5 bases and J lost 6, with 11 bases in between. This CDR3 is built from 12 residues. Germline V CDR1 and CDR2: MNHEY, SMNVEV (reference sequence).

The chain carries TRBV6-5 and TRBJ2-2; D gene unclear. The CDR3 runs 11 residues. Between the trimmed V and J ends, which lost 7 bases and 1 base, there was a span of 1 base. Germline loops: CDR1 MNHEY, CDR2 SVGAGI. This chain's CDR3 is CASKNTGELFF. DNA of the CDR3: TGTGCCAGCAAGAACACCGGGGAGCTGTTTTTT.

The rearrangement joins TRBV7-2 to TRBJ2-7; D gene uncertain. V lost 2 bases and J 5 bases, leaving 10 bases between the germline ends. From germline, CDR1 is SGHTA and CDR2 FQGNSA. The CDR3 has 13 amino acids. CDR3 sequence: CASSLTRVNEQYF. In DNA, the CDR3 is TGTGCCAGCAGCTTAACGAGAGTCAACGAGCAGTACTTC.

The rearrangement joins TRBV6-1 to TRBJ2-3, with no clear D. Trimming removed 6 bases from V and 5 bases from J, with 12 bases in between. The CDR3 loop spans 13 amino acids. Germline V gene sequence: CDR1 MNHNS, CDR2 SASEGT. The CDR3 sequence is CASSFILGDTQYF. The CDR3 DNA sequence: TGTGCCAGCAGCTTTATTTTGGGAGATACGCAGTATTTT.

The DNA of the CDR3 is TGTGCCAGCTCACCACCCGACAGGTCGTCCTACGAGCAGTACTTC. Translating it yields CASSPPDRSSYEQYF. J is TRBJ2-7 and V is TRBV18; TRBD1 might be the D (6 bases). The V end lost 0 bases, the J end lost 1 base, and 10 bases lay between the germline ends. The germline CDR1 and CDR2 sequences are KGHSH and LQKENI. This CDR3 contains 15 residues.

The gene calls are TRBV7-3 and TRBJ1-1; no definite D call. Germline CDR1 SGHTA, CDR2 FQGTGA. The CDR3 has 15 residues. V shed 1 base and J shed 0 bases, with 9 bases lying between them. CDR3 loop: CASSLRQIMNTEAFF. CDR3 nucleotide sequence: TGTGCCAGCAGCTTAAGGCAGATCATGAACACTGAAGCTTTCTTT.

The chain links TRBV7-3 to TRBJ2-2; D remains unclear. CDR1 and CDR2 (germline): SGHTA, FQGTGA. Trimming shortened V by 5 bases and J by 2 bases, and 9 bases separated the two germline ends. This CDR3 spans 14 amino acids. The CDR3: CASSLIKNTGELFF. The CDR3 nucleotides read TGTGCCAGCAGCCTGATAAAAAACACCGGGGAGCTGTTTTTT.

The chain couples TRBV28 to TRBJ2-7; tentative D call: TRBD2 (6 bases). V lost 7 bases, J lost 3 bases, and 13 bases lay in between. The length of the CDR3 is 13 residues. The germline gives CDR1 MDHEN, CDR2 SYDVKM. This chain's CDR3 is CASIPEGGYEQYF. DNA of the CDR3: TGTGCCAGCATTCCGGAGGGCGGCTACGAGCAGTACTTC.

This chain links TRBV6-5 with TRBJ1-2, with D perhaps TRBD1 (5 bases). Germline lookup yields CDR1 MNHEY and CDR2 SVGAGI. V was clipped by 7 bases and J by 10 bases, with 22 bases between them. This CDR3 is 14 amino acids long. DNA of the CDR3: TGTGCCAGCAACATTACCCCCATGGGGCGTGCCTACACCTTC. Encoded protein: CASNITPMGRAYTF.

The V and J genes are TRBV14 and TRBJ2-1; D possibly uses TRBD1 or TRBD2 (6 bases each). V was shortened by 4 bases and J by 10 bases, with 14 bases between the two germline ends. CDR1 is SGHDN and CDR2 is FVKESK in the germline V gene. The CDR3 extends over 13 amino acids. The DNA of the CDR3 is TGTGCCAGCAGCCGAAACAGGGACTGGGAGCAGTTCTTC. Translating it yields CASSRNRDWEQFF.

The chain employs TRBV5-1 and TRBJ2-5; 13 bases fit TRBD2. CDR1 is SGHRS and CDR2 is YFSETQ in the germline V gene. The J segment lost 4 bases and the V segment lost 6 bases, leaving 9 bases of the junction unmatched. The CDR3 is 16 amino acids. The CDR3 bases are TGCGCCAGCATCCGGACTAGCGGGAGTTTGGGAGAGACCCAGTACTTC. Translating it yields CASIRTSGSLGETQYF.

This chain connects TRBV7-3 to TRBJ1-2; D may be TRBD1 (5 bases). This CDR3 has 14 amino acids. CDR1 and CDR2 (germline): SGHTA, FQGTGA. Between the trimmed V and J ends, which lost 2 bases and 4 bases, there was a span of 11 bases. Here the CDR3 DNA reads TGTGCCAGCAGCTTAGGTGGGGCAGGCTATGGCTACACCTTC. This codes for CASSLGGAGYGYTF.

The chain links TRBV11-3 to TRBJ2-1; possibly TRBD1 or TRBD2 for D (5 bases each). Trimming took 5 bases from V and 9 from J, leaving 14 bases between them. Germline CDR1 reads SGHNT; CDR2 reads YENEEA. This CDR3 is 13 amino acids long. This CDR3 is CASSLQEEGEQFF. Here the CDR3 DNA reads TGTGCCAGCAGCCTACAGGAGGAAGGTGAGCAGTTCTTC.

The CDR3 protein is CASSPQSGTLDEQYF. The CDR3 nucleotides are TGTGCCAGCTCACCACAGTCGGGAACCTTGGACGAGCAGTACTTC. The gene calls are TRBV18 and TRBJ2-7; D is perhaps TRBD2 (5 bases). Germline CDR1 reads KGHSH; CDR2 reads LQKENI. The CDR3 consists of 15 residues. The V end lost 1 base, the J end lost 5 bases, and 15 bases lay between the germline ends.

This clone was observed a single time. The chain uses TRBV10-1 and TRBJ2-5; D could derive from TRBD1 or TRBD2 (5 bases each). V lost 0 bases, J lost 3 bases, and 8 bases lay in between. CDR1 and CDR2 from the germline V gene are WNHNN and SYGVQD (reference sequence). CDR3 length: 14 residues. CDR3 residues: CASSESMGEETQYF. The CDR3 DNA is TGCGCCAGCAGTGAGTCGATGGGGGAAGAGACCCAGTACTTC.

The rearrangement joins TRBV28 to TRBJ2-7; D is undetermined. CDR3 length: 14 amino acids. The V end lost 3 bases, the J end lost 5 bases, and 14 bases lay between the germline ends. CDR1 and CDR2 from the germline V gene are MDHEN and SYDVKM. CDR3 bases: TGTGCCAGCAGTTTTTATCGGGTAACCCACGAGCAGTACTTC. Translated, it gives CASSFYRVTHEQYF.

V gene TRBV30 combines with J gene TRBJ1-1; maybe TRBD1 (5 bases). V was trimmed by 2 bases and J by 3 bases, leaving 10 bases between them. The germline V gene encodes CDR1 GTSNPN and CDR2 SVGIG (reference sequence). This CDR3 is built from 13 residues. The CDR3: CAWSLRADTEAFF. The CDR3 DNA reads TGTGCCTGGAGTCTCAGGGCGGACACTGAAGCTTTCTTT. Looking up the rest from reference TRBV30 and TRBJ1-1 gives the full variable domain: SQTIHQWPATLVQPVGSPLSLECTVEGTSNPNLYWYRQAAGRGLQLLFYSVGIGQISSEVPQNLSASRPQDRQFILSSKKLLLSDSGFYLCAWSLRADTEAFFGQGTRLTVV.

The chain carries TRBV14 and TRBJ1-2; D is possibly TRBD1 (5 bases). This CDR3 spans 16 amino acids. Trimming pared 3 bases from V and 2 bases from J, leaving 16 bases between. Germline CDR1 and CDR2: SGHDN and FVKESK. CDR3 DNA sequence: TGTGCCAGCAGCCAGGGACTGAGGGGCTGGAACTATGGCTACACCTTC. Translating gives CASSQGLRGWNYGYTF.

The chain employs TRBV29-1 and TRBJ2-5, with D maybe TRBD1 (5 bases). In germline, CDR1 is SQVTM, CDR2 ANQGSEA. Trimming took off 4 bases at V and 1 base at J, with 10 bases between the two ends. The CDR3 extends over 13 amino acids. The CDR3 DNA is TGCAGCGTTGGACAGCTCGTCCAAGAGACCCAGTACTTC. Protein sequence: CSVGQLVQETQYF.

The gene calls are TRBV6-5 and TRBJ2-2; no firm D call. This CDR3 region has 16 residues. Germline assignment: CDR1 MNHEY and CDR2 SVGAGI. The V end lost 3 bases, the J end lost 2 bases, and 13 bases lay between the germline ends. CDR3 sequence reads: CASSYHRAENTGELFF. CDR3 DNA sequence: TGTGCCAGCAGTTATCACCGGGCTGAAAACACCGGGGAGCTGTTTTTT.

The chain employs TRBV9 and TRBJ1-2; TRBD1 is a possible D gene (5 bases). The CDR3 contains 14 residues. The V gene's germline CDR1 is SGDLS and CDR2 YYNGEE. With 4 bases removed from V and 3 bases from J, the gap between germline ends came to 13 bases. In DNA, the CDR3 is TGTGCCAGCAGCTTAAACGGGGGAGACTATGGCTACACCTTC. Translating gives CASSLNGGDYGYTF.

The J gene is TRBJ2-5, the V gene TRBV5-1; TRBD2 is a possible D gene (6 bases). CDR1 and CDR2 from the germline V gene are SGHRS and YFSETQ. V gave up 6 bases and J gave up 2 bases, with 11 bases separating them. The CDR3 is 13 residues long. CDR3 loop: CASKAGSQETQYF. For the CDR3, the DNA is TGCGCCAGCAAAGCGGGCTCTCAAGAGACCCAGTACTTC. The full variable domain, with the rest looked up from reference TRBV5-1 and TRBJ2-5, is KAGVTQTPRYLIKTRGQQVTLSCSPISGHRSVSWYQQTPGQGLQFLFEYFSETQRNKGNFPGRFSGRQFSNSRSEMNVSTLELGDSALYLCASKAGSQETQYFGPGTRLLVL.

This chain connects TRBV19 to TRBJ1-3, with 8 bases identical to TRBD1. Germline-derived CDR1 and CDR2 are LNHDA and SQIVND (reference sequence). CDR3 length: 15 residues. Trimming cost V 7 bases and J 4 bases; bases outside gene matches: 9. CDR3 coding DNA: TGTGCCAGTACCGATACGACAGGGGCCGGAAACACCATATATTTT. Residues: CASTDTTGAGNTIYF. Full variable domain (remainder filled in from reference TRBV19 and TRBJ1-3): DGGITQSPKYLFRKEGQNVTLSCEQNLNHDAMYWYRQDPGQGLRLIYYSQIVNDFQKGDIAEGYSVSREKKESFPLTVTSAQKNPTAFYLCASTDTTGAGNTIYFGEGSWLTVV.

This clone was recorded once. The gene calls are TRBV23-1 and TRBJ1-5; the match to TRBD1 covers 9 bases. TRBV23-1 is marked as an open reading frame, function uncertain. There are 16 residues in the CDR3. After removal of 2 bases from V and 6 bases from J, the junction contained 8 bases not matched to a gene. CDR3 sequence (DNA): TGCGCCAGCAGTCAACAGCGGGACAGGGTGTTTCAGCCCCAGCATTTT. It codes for CASSQQRDRVFQPQHF.

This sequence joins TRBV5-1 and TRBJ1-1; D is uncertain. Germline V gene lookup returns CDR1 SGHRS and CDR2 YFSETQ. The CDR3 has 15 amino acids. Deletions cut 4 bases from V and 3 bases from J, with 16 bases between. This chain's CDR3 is CASSPVSGVDTEAFF. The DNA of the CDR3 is TGCGCCAGCAGCCCCGTGTCCGGGGTGGACACTGAAGCTTTCTTT. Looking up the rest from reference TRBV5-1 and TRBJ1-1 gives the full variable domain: KAGVTQTPRYLIKTRGQQVTLSCSPISGHRSVSWYQQTPGQGLQFLFEYFSETQRNKGNFPGRFSGRQFSNSRSEMNVSTLELGDSALYLCASSPVSGVDTEAFFGQGTRLTVV.

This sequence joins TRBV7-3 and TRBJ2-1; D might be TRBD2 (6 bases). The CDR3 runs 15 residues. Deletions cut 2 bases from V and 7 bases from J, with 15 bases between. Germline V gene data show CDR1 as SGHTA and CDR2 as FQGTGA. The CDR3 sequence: CASSLELGAGNEQFF. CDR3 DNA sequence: TGTGCCAGCAGCTTAGAATTAGGTGCGGGGAATGAGCAGTTCTTC.

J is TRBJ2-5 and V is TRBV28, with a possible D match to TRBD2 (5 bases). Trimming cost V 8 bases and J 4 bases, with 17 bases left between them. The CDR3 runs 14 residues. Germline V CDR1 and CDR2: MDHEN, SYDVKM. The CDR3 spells CASLQSQSGETQYF. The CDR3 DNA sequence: TGTGCCAGCCTTCAGTCACAAAGCGGAGAGACCCAGTACTTC.